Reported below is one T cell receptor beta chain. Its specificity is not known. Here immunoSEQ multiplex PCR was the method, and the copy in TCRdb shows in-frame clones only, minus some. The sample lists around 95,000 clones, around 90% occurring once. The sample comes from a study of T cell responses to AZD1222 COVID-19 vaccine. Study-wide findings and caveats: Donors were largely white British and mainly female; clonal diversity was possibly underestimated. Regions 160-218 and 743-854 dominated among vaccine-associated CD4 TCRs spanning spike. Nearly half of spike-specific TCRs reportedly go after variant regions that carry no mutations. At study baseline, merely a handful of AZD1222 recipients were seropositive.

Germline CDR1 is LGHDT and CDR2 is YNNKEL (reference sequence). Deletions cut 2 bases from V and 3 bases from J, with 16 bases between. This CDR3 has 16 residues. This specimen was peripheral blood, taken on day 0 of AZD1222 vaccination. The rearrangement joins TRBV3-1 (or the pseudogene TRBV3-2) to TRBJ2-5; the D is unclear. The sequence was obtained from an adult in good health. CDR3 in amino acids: CASSQSDLFPEETQYF. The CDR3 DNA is TGTGCCAGCAGCCAATCGGACCTTTTCCCAGAAGAGACCCAGTACTTC.